This T cell receptor beta chain was sequenced for a study of cytomegalovirus exposure and HLA in healthy donors. Study-wide points: For TCR beta chains, V- and J-gene trimming was later linked to a missense DCLRE1C variant. Testing in vitro showed a few CMV-associated chains specific for CMV antigens.

This CDR3 comprises 15 residues. Trimming removed 5 bases from V and 7 bases from J; junction bases left unmatched: 9. Germline CDR1 is MNHEY and CDR2 is SVGAGI. Notes on this clone: Its matching antigen is unknown.

Primers included in the PCR were 60 Vbeta and 13 Jbeta primers. The protocol was immunoSEQ multiplex PCR, while the TCRdb copy is restricted to in-frame clones and leaves out a portion. The sample holds over 150,000 clones, approximately 85% seen once. The chain combines TRBV6-5 with TRBJ2-1, with 9 bases fitting TRBD1. Sequencing was done on a sample of PBMCs. This receptor was obtained from a girl aged 10-17 years in good health and CMV-seropositive. The CDR3 loop reads CASSPGTGNDNEQFF. CDR3 DNA: TGTGCCAGCAGTCCCGGGACAGGGAATGATAATGAGCAGTTCTTC.